The 27 T cell receptor beta chains below were found in one sample sequenced in a study of vaccination effects on CD4 cells after COVID-19. Sequencing followed a ViraFEST assay step that expanded antigen-specific CD4+ T cells with viral peptide pools. With roughly 10 days of culture completed, CD4+ T cells were isolated. The healthy vaccine recipients, who had no prior SARS-CoV-2 infection, showed negative nucleocapsid antibodies. No antigens are known for them. This table comes from immunoSEQ multiplex PCR, and its TCRdb copy is limited to in-frame clones, with some not included. The profile shows over 45,000 clones, roughly 70% of them singletons. The sequencing here drew on CD4+ T cells from PBMCs cultured with SARS-CoV-2 spike peptides, taken before COVID-19 vaccination. These TCRs come from a human donor who received a COVID-19 vaccine.

V and J are TRBV6-5 and TRBJ2-5, with D unresolved. Trimming stripped 2 bases from V and 2 bases from J, with 9 bases between. CDR3 length: 14 amino acids. Germline-derived CDR1 and CDR2 are MNHEY and SVGAGI. CDR3 region: CASSYRGIQETQYF. CDR3 sequence (DNA): TGTGCCAGCAGTTACCGTGGGATTCAAGAGACCCAGTACTTC.

This clone has a handful of counts. This rearrangement joins TRBV18 to TRBJ1-4; TRBD1 might be the D (6 bases). Germline V lookup: CDR1 KGHSH, CDR2 LQKENI. CDR3 length: 16 amino acids. Trimming took 2 bases from V and 3 from J, leaving 13 bases between them. The CDR3, as DNA: TGTGCCAGCTCACCAGGGTCGGGGGGCCCTAATGAAAAACTGTTTTTT. It encodes CASSPGSGGPNEKLFF.

This clone was picked up one time. This chain uses TRBV4-2 with TRBJ2-7; 7 bases fit TRBD2. The CDR3 consists of 15 residues. V dropped 0 bases and J dropped 6; count of bases not matched to a gene: 8. Germline CDR1 LGHNA, CDR2 YNFKEQ. Here the CDR3 DNA reads TGTGCCAGCAGCCAAGAAGGAGGGAGGGCCGCCGAGCAGTACTTC. Translating it yields CASSQEGGRAAEQYF.

There are a few counts of this clone. The rearrangement uses TRBV30 and TRBJ2-7; D uncertain. CDR1 and CDR2 from the germline V gene are GTSNPN and SVGIG (reference sequence). V was trimmed by 3 bases and J by 1 base, leaving 13 bases between them. This CDR3 has 14 residues. This chain's CDR3 is CAWRGLGLSYEQYF. The CDR3 DNA reads TGTGCCTGGAGGGGCCTCGGCCTTTCCTACGAGCAGTACTTC. Supplemented by reference TRBV30 and TRBJ2-7, the full variable domain reads SQTIHQWPATLVQPVGSPLSLECTVEGTSNPNLYWYRQAAGRGLQLLFYSVGIGQISSEVPQNLSASRPQDRQFILSSKKLLLSDSGFYLCAWRGLGLSYEQYFGPGTRLTVT.

V is TRBV5-8 and J is TRBJ2-1; TRBD2 aligns across 8 bases. The CDR3 is 17 amino acids. The junction had 11 bases not matched to a gene; V was cut back by 0 bases and J by 6 bases. From germline, CDR1 is SGHTS and CDR2 YDEGEE. The chain's CDR3 is CASSLELWTSSPNEQFF. The CDR3 DNA sequence: TGTGCCAGCAGCTTGGAGCTTTGGACTAGCAGTCCCAATGAGCAGTTCTTC. The complete variable domain, with remaining parts taken from reference TRBV5-8 and TRBJ2-1, reads EAGVTQSPTHLIKTRGQQATLRCSPISGHTSVYWYQQALGLGLQFLLWYDEGEERNRGNFPPRFSGRQFPNYSSELNVNALELEDSALYLCASSLELWTSSPNEQFFGPGTRLTVL.

The table lists this clone with a few counts. The gene calls are TRBV7-8 and TRBJ1-5; D unclear. The CDR3 spans 14 residues. V was pared by 5 bases and J by 1 base, with 9 bases between. Germline-derived CDR1 and CDR2 are SGHVS and FQNEAQ. The CDR3: CASSDRTSNQPQHF. The CDR3 coding sequence is TGTGCCAGCAGCGACCGCACGAGCAATCAGCCCCAGCATTTT.

This clone turned up a few times. This chain connects TRBV5-1 to TRBJ2-2; D unclear. Trimming shortened V by 1 base and J by 3 bases, and 10 bases separated the two germline ends. CDR3 length: 15 residues. Germline V gene lookup returns CDR1 SGHRS and CDR2 YFSETQ. CDR3 in amino acids: CASSLTQTYTGELFF. As DNA, the CDR3 is TGCGCCAGCAGCTTGACCCAAACGTACACCGGGGAGCTGTTTTTT.

This chain connects TRBV11-2 to TRBJ2-7; 14 bases agree with TRBD2. Germline V gene sequence: CDR1 SGHAT, CDR2 FQNNGV. The CDR3 extends over 17 amino acids. V gave up 1 base and J gave up 5 bases; unmatched junction bases: 7. In DNA, the CDR3 is TGTGCCAGCAGCTTAGGGCCCCGGACTAGCGGGGGGCACGAGCAGTACTTC. This gives the protein CASSLGPRTSGGHEQYF.

The gene calls are TRBV3-1 (or the pseudogene TRBV3-2) and TRBJ2-7; 12 bases match TRBD1. This CDR3 region has 18 residues. Per germline, CDR1 LGHDT and CDR2 YNNKEL (reference sequence). With 4 bases clipped from V and 2 bases from J, the junction kept 12 bases outside the gene matches. The CDR3 DNA is TGTGCCAGCAGCCGCAAACTCACGGGACAGGGGGCGGCCTACGAGCAGTACTTC. It is translated as CASSRKLTGQGAAYEQYF.

CDR3 protein: CASIWGGGADTQYF. The CDR3 nucleotides read TGTGCCAGCATTTGGGGCGGGGGTGCAGATACGCAGTATTTT. V gene TRBV6-5 combines with J gene TRBJ2-3, with TRBD2 matching over 7 bases. In germline, CDR1 is MNHEY, CDR2 SVGAGI. With V trimmed by 7 bases and J by 4 bases, 8 bases remained unmatched. The CDR3 contains 14 residues.

The chain combines TRBV30 with TRBJ1-1, with a possible D match to TRBD1 (5 bases). CDR1 and CDR2 (germline): GTSNPN, SVGIG (reference sequence). Trimming shortened V by 0 bases and J by 3 bases, and 8 bases separated the two germline ends. The CDR3 covers 13 residues. The CDR3 loop is CAWSVRRDTEAFF. The CDR3, as DNA: TGTGCCTGGAGTGTACGCAGGGACACTGAAGCTTTCTTT.

This clone was recorded only once. This chain links TRBV7-8 with TRBJ2-5, with 11 bases matching TRBD2. The CDR3 is 16 amino acids. With V trimmed by 4 bases and J by 5 bases, 9 bases remained unmatched. CDR1 SGHVS and CDR2 FQNEAQ come from the germline V gene. The CDR3 is CASSSTSGGGVETQYF. CDR3 DNA sequence: TGTGCCAGCAGCTCCACTAGCGGGGGAGGTGTGGAGACCCAGTACTTC.

The chain employs TRBV18 and TRBJ2-3; 13 bases are shared with TRBD2. Germline V gene sequence: CDR1 KGHSH, CDR2 LQKENI. V lost 2 bases and J lost 6; bases outside the gene matches: 8. The CDR3 runs 17 residues. CDR3 nucleotides: TGTGCCAGCTCACCAATCGGACTAGCGGGGGTAACTGATACGCAGTATTTT. As protein: CASSPIGLAGVTDTQYF. Combining the CDR3 with reference TRBV18 and TRBJ2-3 gives the whole variable domain NAGVMQNPRHLVRRRGQEARLRCSPMKGHSHVYWYRQLPEEGLKFMVYLQKENIIDESGMPKERFSAEFPKEGPSILRIQQVVRGDSAAYFCASSPIGLAGVTDTQYFGPGTRLTVL.

The gene calls are TRBV2 and TRBJ1-2; D uncertain. Per germline, CDR1 SNHLY and CDR2 FYNNEI. Trimming left V 6 bases short and J 0 bases short, with 8 bases between. The CDR3 covers 13 residues. CDR3 DNA sequence: TGTGCCAGCAGCCTTGATTCTAACTATGGCTACACCTTC. Its translation: CASSLDSNYGYTF.

This chain uses TRBV9 with TRBJ1-2; possibly TRBD1 for D (5 bases). Per the germline V gene, CDR1 is SGDLS and CDR2 is YYNGEE. The CDR3 extends over 13 amino acids. V was trimmed by 0 bases and J by 2 bases, leaving 5 bases between them. The CDR3 nucleotides are TGTGCCAGCAGCGTAGGGACAAACTATGGCTACACCTTC. As protein: CASSVGTNYGYTF.

The chain combines TRBV6-2 or TRBV6-3 with TRBJ1-2, with unresolved D. V lost 5 bases and J lost 8, with 18 bases in between. The germline CDR1 and CDR2 sequences are MNHEY and SVGEGT. This CDR3 is built from 14 residues. This CDR3 is CASSTASSRQGYTF. DNA for the CDR3: TGTGCCAGCAGTACAGCTTCTTCCCGCCAGGGCTACACCTTC.

This clone was recorded once. The chain is built from TRBV3-1 (or the pseudogene TRBV3-2) and TRBJ2-7; weak D call: TRBD1 (5 bases). CDR1 and CDR2 from the germline V gene are LGHDT and YNNKEL (reference sequence). V shed 6 bases and J shed 4 bases, with 16 bases lying between them. The CDR3 has 14 amino acids. The CDR3 nucleotides read TGTGCCAGCAGTCGTTTGGTAAGGGGTTACGAGCAGTACTTC. The encoded protein is CASSRLVRGYEQYF.

This clone was observed a handful of times. The genes are TRBV2 and TRBJ1-5; 7 positions match TRBD1. The CDR3 runs to 14 residues. Germline-derived CDR1 and CDR2 are SNHLY and FYNNEI. V shed 3 bases and J 9 bases; nucleotides not matched to a gene: 8. The CDR3 sequence: CASSEPYRGTPQHF. CDR3 DNA: TGTGCCAGCAGTGAGCCCTACAGGGGAACGCCCCAGCATTTT.

The chain is built from TRBV4-1 and TRBJ1-4; unclear D gene. Germline CDR1 is MGHRA and CDR2 is YSYEKL. V was clipped by 6 bases and J by 5 bases, with 13 bases between them. This CDR3 has 14 amino acids. In nucleotides, the CDR3 is TGCGCCAGCAGAGAGTGGGGATCAAATGAAAAACTGTTTTTT. Translation gives CASREWGSNEKLFF.

This chain connects TRBV7-6 to TRBJ2-5, with a possible D match to TRBD1 (6 bases). Trimming removed 5 bases at V and 3 bases at J, with 19 bases between. Per the germline V gene, CDR1 is SGHVS and CDR2 is FNYEAQ. The length of the CDR3 is 16 residues. CDR3 loop: CASSLLGPGQKETQYF. The CDR3, as DNA: TGTGCCAGCAGCCTCCTTGGACCAGGACAGAAAGAGACCCAGTACTTC.

The chain links TRBV29-1 to TRBJ2-3; no clear D. The V end was cut by 5 bases, the J end by 2 bases, with 11 bases between. Germline CDR1 is SQVTM and CDR2 is ANQGSEA. The CDR3 sequence is 13 residues long. CDR3 DNA sequence: TGCAGCGTTAGCATGGGGTTCACAGATACGCAGTATTTT. Its protein product is CSVSMGFTDTQYF.

This clone was seen more than once but under ten times. The chain joins TRBV10-3 to TRBJ2-5, with 7 bases aligning to TRBD1. The trim removed 6 bases at V and 1 base at J, leaving 2 bases unmatched. Looked up from germline, CDR1 is ENHRY and CDR2 is SYGVKD. This CDR3 has 13 amino acids. Here the CDR3 reads CAIRGTAQETQYF. The CDR3 nucleotides are TGTGCCATCAGGGGGACAGCCCAAGAGACCCAGTACTTC.

The V gene is TRBV28, the J gene TRBJ1-1, with 10 bases aligning to TRBD1. The CDR3 extends over 14 amino acids. Germline loops: CDR1 MDHEN, CDR2 SYDVKM. J was trimmed by 6 bases and V by 5 bases; bases with no gene match: 6. The CDR3 is CASSPGGTGAEAFF. The DNA for the CDR3 is TGTGCCAGCAGTCCAGGGGGGACAGGGGCTGAAGCTTTCTTT.

The V gene is TRBV7-6, the J gene TRBJ2-7; tentatively, D is TRBD2 (5 bases). The germline V gene has CDR1 SGHVS and CDR2 FNYEAQ. This CDR3 region has 14 residues. Trimming removed 5 bases at V and 2 bases at J, with 13 bases between. The CDR3 loop is CASSPNGLPYEQYF. In nucleotides, the CDR3 is TGTGCCAGCAGCCCTAACGGACTTCCCTACGAGCAGTACTTC.

The rearrangement uses TRBV7-9 and TRBJ2-5, with D unresolved. The ends were cut back, 5 bases at V and 5 bases at J, with 9 bases in the middle. The CDR3 extends over 12 amino acids. CDR1 is SEHNR, CDR2 FQNEAQ, per germline (reference sequence). In DNA, the CDR3 is TGTGCCAGCAGCAGATTCGGGGAGACCCAGTACTTC. Its translation is CASSRFGETQYF.

CDR3 sequence reads: CAWNRGEGKLFF. The DNA for the CDR3 is TGTGCCTGGAACAGGGGGGAGGGAAAACTGTTTTTT. The rearrangement joins TRBV30 to TRBJ1-4; 8 positions agree with TRBD1. The CDR3 is 12 amino acids. The J segment lost 10 bases and the V segment lost 4 bases, leaving 5 bases of the junction unmatched. From germline, CDR1 is GTSNPN and CDR2 SVGIG (reference sequence).

CDR3 protein: CASSLGGLVRYNEQFF. The CDR3 nucleotides are TGTGCCAGCAGCTTAGGGGGGCTAGTCCGCTACAATGAGCAGTTCTTC. V and J are TRBV7-8 and TRBJ2-1; TRBD1 is a possible D gene (6 bases). Germline CDR1 and CDR2: SGHVS and FQNEAQ. With 1 base removed from V and 3 bases from J, the gap between germline ends came to 13 bases. The CDR3 covers 16 residues.